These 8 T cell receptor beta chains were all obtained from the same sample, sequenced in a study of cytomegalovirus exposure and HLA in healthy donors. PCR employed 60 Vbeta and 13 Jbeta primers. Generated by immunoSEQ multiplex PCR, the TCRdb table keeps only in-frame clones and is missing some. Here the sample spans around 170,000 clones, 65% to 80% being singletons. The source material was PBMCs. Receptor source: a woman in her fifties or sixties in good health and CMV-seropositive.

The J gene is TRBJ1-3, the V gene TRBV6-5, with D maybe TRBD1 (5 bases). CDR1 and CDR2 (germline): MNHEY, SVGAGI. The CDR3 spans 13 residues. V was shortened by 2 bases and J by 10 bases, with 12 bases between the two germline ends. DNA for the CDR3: TGTGCCAGCAGTTACAAGAAAGACAGTACCATATATTTT. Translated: CASSYKKDSTIYF.

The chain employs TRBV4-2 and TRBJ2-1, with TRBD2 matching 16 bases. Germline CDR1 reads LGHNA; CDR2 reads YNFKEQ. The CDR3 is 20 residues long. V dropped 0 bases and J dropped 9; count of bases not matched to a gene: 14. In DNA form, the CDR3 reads TGTGCCAGCAGCCAAGATCAAAGGGGACTAGCGGGAGGGCCTCCTAGTGAGCAGTTCTTC. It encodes CASSQDQRGLAGGPPSEQFF.

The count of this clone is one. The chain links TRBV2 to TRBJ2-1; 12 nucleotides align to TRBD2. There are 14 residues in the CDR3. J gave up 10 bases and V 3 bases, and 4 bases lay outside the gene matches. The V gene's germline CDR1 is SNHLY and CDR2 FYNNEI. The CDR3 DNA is TGTGCCAGCAGTGAGACTAGCGGGAGAGGGGAGCAGTTCTTC. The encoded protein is CASSETSGRGEQFF.

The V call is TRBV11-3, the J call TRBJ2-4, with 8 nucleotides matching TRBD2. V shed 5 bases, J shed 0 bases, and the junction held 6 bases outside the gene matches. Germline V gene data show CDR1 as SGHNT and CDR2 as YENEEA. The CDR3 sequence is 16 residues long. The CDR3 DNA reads TGTGCCAGCAGCCCCGGGGGGGGGATAGCCAAAAACATTCAGTACTTC. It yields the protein CASSPGGGIAKNIQYF.

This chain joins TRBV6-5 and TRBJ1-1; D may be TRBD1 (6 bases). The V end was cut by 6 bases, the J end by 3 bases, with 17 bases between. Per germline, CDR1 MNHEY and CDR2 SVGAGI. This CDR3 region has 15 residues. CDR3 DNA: TGTGCCAGCAGGCGTCCGGGACACAAGGACACTGAAGCTTTCTTT. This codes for CASRRPGHKDTEAFF.

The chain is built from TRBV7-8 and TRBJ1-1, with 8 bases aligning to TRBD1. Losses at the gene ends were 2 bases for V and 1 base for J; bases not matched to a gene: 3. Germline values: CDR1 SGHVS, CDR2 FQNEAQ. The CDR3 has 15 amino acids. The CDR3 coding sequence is TGTGCCAGCAGCTTAAGAGGGACAGGGAACACTGAAGCTTTCTTT. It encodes CASSLRGTGNTEAFF.

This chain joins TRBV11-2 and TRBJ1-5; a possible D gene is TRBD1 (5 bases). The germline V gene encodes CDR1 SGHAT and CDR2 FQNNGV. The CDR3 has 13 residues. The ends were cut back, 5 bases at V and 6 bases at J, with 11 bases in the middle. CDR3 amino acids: CASSPDSLQPQHF. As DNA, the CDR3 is TGTGCCAGCAGCCCCGACAGTCTTCAGCCCCAGCATTTT.

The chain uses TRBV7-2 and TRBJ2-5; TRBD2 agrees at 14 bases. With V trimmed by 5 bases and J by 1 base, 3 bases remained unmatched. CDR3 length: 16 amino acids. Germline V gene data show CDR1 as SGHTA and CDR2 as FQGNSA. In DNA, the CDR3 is TGTGCCAGCAGCCAAGGACTAGCGGGGGGCCAAGAGACCCAGTACTTC. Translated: CASSQGLAGGQETQYF.